The rows below give T cell receptor beta chains drawn from one sample of a study of T cells after yellow fever vaccination. One entry per CDR3 protein results from TCRdb running MiXCR on the 5' RACE reads. The sample lists just over 300,000 distinct CDR3 sequences; roughly 4% were seen once. Sequenced material: PBMCs, taken on the day of the yellow fever booster vaccination. The receptors shown here come from a man in his late teens or twenties who received the YFV17D yellow fever vaccine. CDR3s include the opening cysteine and the closing phenylalanine or tryptophan. The D gene is left open where the match is weak. Clone size is not always given. Where it is, it says once, few, many or a class for expanded clones.

TRBJ2-7	TRBV3-1	NA	many	CASSQDLWLVTEQYF	TGTGCCAGCAGCCAAGATCTGTGGCTAGTTACCGAGCAGTACTTC
TRBJ2-7	TRBV6-5	TRBD1	many	CASSYGQGVSYEQYF	TGTGCCAGCAGTTACGGGCAGGGGGTCTCCTACGAGCAGTACTTC
TRBJ1-1	TRBV6-5	NA	few	CASSPRGVQTEAFF	TGTGCCAGCAGTCCCCGGGGGGTTCAGACTGAAGCTTTCTTT
TRBJ2-5	TRBV20-1	TRBD2	many	CSAPRGTSGGEQETQYF	TGCAGTGCCCCGCGGGGGACTAGCGGGGGTGAACAAGAGACCCAGTACTTC
TRBJ2-1	TRBV11-3	TRBD2	few	CASIASGAHNEQFF	TGTGCCAGCATCGCTAGCGGGGCGCACAATGAGCAGTTCTTC
TRBJ1-3	TRBV9	NA	many	CASSVTTSGNTIYF	TGTGCCAGCAGCGTGACAACCTCTGGAAACACCATATATTTT
TRBJ1-1	TRBV4-2	NA	few	CASSQELNTEAFF	TGTGCCAGCAGCCAAGAGTTGAACACTGAAGCTTTCTTT
TRBJ1-2	TRBV7-9	TRBD1	many	CASSLLQGVNGYTF	TGTGCCAGCAGCTTACTTCAGGGGGTGAATGGCTACACCTTC
TRBJ2-7	TRBV5-4	TRBD2	few	CASSSNPSGGAYEQYF	TGTGCCAGCAGCTCCAATCCTAGCGGGGGGGCCTACGAGCAGTACTTC
TRBJ1-4	TRBV30	NA	NA	CAWGVGAEKLFF	TGTGCCTGGGGGGTCGGAGCGGAAAAACTGTTTTTT
TRBJ2-1	TRBV10-3	NA	few	CAIGTRAPGEQFF	TGTGCCATCGGCACCCGGGCCCCTGGGGAGCAGTTCTTC
TRBJ2-1	TRBV27	NA	few	CASSFSGVNEQFF	TGTGCCAGCAGTTTTTCAGGGGTCAATGAGCAGTTCTTC
TRBJ1-2	TRBV7-2	NA	many	CASSFTSLANYGYTF	TGTGCCAGCAGCTTCACATCCCTCGCTAACTATGGCTACACCTTC
TRBJ1-4	TRBV12-5	NA	NA	CASGTDHTTTNEKLFF	TGTGCTAGTGGCACCGACCACACAACAACTAATGAAAAACTGTTTTTT
TRBJ2-4	TRBV5-6	NA	many	CASSSTGGKNIQYF	TGTGCCAGCAGTTCTACCGGGGGTAAAAACATTCAGTACTTC
TRBJ2-3	TRBV6-5	NA	NA	CASSPMTLFSTDTQYF	TGTGCCAGCAGCCCTATGACTTTATTTAGCACTGATACGCAGTATTTT
TRBJ2-3	TRBV11-2	TRBD2	many	CASSLDGLAGSTDTQYF	TGTGCCAGCAGCTTAGACGGACTAGCGGGGAGCACAGATACGCAGTATTTT
TRBJ1-3	TRBV10-3	NA	many	CAIGGPSGNTIYF	TGTGCCATCGGGGGCCCCTCTGGAAACACCATATATTTT
TRBJ2-7	TRBV10-3	NA	few	CAISEFQIHEQYF	TGTGCCATCAGTGAGTTCCAGATCCACGAGCAGTACTTC
TRBJ1-3	TRBV7-2	NA	many	CASSFNQGSGNTIYF	TGTGCCAGCAGCTTCAATCAGGGCTCGGGAAACACCATATATTTT
TRBJ2-3	TRBV19	NA	NA	CASSIFRTDTQYF	TGTGCCAGTAGTATCTTTCGCACAGATACGCAGTATTTT
TRBJ1-5	TRBV19	NA	few	CASSIGGSNQPQHF	TGTGCCAGTAGTATAGGAGGAAGCAATCAGCCCCAGCATTTT
TRBJ2-1	TRBV5-1	TRBD2	many	CASSLVPSGGLNEQFF	TGCGCCAGCAGCTTGGTACCCAGCGGGGGCCTCAATGAGCAGTTCTTC
TRBJ1-1	TRBV30	NA	NA	CAWSRGNLAEAFF	TGTGCCTGGAGTCGGGGGAACTTGGCTGAAGCTTTCTTT
TRBJ2-3	TRBV12-3/TRBV12-4	TRBD2	few	CASNLAGGVDTQYF	TGTGCCAGCAATCTAGCGGGAGGGGTAGATACGCAGTATTTT
TRBJ2-1	TRBV12-3/TRBV12-4	NA	many	CAIQQGNNEQFF	TGTGCCATCCAACAGGGTAACAATGAGCAGTTCTTC
TRBJ2-3	TRBV12-3/TRBV12-4	NA	NA	CASTSQVSTDTQYF	TGTGCCAGCACCTCGCAGGTTAGCACAGATACGCAGTATTTT
TRBJ2-7	TRBV7-8	TRBD2	many	CASSRTSGGFSYEQYF	TGTGCCAGCAGCAGGACTAGCGGGGGATTCTCCTACGAGCAGTACTTC
TRBJ1-1	TRBV6-5	NA	many	CASSYSGSSNTEAFF	TGTGCCAGCAGTTATTCAGGGAGTTCGAACACTGAAGCTTTCTTT
TRBJ1-1	TRBV19	TRBD1	few	CASSFQGARDEAFF	TGTGCCAGTAGTTTCCAGGGGGCGCGGGATGAAGCTTTCTTT
TRBJ1-1	TRBV20-1	TRBD1	NA	CSARVGQGRTNTEAFF	TGCAGTGCTAGAGTCGGACAGGGTCGGACTAACACTGAAGCTTTCTTT
TRBJ2-2	TRBV5-1	TRBD2	many	CASSWLGTSYSGELFF	TGCGCCAGCAGCTGGCTTGGGACTAGCTATTCCGGGGAGCTGTTTTTT
TRBJ2-3	TRBV4-3	NA	many	CASSQDGDTQYF	TGCGCCAGCAGCCAAGATGGTGATACGCAGTATTTT
TRBJ2-4	TRBV20-1	NA	many	CSAREGLAKNIQYF	TGCAGTGCTAGAGAGGGGCTAGCCAAAAACATTCAGTACTTC
TRBJ1-5	TRBV7-2	NA	many	CASSGGNQPQHF	TGTGCCAGCTCTGGGGGCAATCAGCCCCAGCATTTT
TRBJ1-1	TRBV4-1	NA	NA	CASSSTGDNEAFF	TGCGCCAGCAGCTCAACGGGGGACAACGAAGCTTTCTTT
TRBJ2-1	TRBV5-1	NA	many	CASSLTPGRNEQFF	TGCGCCAGCAGCTTGACTCCCGGTCGGAATGAGCAGTTCTTC
TRBJ2-1	TRBV9	NA	many	CASSAGAQPVNEQFF	TGTGCCAGCAGCGCTGGGGCACAACCGGTCAATGAGCAGTTCTTC
TRBJ1-5	TRBV2	NA	NA	CASSKSVNGNQPQHF	TGTGCCAGCAGTAAGTCAGTAAACGGAAATCAGCCCCAGCATTTT
TRBJ2-3	TRBV29-1	NA	many	CSVTHNRGGGTDTQYF	TGCAGCGTTACCCACAACAGGGGAGGGGGCACAGATACGCAGTATTTT
TRBJ1-2	TRBV29-1	TRBD1	few	CSVEVQGRRGYTF	TGCAGCGTTGAAGTACAGGGGAGGAGAGGCTACACCTTC
TRBJ1-4	TRBV5-1	TRBD1	many	CASSSEGAGGEKLFF	TGCGCCAGCAGCTCCGAGGGGGCCGGCGGTGAAAAACTGTTTTTT
TRBJ1-5	TRBV28	NA	few	CASTLGSYQPQHF	TGTGCCAGCACCCTAGGGTCATATCAGCCCCAGCATTTT